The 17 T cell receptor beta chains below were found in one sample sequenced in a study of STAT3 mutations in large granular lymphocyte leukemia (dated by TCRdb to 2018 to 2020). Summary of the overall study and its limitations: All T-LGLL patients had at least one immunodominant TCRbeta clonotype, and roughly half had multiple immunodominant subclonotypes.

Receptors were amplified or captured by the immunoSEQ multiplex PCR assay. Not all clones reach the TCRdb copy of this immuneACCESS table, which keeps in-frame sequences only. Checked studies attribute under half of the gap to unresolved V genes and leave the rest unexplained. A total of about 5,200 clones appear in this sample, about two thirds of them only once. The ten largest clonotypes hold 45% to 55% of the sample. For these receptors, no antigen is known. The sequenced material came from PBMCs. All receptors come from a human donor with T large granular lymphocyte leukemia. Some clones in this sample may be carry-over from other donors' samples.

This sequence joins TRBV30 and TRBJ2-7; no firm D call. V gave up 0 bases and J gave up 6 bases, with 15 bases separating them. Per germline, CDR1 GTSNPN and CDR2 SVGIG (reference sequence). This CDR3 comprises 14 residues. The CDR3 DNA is TGTGCCTGGAGTGTACTCGATCACCTCTCCGAGCAGTACTTC. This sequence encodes CAWSVLDHLSEQYF.

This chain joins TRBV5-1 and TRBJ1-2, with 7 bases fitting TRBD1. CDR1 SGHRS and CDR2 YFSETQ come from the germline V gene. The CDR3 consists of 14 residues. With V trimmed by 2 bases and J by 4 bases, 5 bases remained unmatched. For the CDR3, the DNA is TGCGCCAGCAGCTTTAGGGACAGATCCTATGGCTACACCTTC. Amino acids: CASSFRDRSYGYTF.

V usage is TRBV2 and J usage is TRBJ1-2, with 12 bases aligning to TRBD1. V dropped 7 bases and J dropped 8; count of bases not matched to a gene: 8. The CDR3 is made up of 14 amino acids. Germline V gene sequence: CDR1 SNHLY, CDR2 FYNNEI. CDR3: CASTPGDRGRGYTF. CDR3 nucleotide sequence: TGTGCCAGCACACCCGGGGACAGGGGGCGCGGCTACACCTTC.

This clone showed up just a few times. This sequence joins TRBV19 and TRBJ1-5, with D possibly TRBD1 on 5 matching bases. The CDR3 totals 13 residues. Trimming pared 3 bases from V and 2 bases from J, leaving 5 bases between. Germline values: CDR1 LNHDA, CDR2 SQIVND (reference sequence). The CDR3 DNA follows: TGTGCCAGTAGTATGGGGGGCAATCAGCCCCAGCATTTT. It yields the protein CASSMGGNQPQHF.

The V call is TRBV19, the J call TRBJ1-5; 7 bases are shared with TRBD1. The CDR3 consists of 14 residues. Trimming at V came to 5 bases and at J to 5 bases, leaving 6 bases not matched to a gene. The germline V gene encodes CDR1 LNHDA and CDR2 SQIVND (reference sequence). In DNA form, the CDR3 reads TGTGCCAGTAGTCTGGGACAGCCTCATCAGCCCCAGCATTTT. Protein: CASSLGQPHQPQHF.

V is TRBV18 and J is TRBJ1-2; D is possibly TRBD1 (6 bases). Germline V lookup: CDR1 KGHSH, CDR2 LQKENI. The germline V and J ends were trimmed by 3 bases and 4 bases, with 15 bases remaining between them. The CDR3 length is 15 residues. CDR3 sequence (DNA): TGTGCCAGCTCACCGGGGCAGGGGTTAACCTATGGCTACACCTTC. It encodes CASSPGQGLTYGYTF.

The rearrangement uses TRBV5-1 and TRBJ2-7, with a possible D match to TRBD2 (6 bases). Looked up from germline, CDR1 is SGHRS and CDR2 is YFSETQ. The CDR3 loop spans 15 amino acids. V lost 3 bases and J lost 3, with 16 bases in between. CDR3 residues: CASSWTGTRIYEQYF. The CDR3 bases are TGCGCCAGCAGCTGGACCGGGACTCGGATCTACGAGCAGTACTTC.

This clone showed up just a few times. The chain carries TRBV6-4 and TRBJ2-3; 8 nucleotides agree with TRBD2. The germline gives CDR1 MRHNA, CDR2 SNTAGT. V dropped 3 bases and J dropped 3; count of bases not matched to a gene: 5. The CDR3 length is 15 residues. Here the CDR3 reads CASSEGASGTDTQYF. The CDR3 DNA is TGTGCCAGCAGTGAGGGGGCTAGCGGGACAGATACGCAGTATTTT.

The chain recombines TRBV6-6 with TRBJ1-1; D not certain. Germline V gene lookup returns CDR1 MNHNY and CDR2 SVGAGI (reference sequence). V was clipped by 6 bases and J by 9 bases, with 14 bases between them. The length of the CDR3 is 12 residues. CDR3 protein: CASSPDTRKAFF. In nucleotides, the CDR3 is TGTGCCAGCAGCCCTGACACCCGGAAAGCTTTCTTT.

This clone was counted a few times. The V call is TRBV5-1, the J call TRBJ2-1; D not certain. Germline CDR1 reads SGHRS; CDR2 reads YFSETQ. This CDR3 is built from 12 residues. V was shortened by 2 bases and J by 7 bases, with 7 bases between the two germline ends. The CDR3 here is CASSFTRNEQFF. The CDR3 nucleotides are TGCGCCAGCAGCTTCACGCGGAATGAGCAGTTCTTC.

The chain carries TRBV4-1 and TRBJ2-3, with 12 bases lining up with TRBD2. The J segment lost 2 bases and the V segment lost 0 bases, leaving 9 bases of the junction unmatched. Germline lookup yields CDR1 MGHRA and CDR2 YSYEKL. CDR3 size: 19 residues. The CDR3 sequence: CASSQDELAGGTPTDTQYF. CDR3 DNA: TGCGCCAGCAGCCAAGATGAACTAGCGGGGGGCACTCCCACAGATACGCAGTATTTT.

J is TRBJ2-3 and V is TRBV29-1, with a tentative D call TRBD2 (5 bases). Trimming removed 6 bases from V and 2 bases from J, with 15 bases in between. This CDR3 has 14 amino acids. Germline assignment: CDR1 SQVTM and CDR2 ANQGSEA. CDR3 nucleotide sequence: TGCAGCGTAGAGGAACGGGGAAACACAGATACGCAGTATTTT. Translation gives CSVEERGNTDTQYF.

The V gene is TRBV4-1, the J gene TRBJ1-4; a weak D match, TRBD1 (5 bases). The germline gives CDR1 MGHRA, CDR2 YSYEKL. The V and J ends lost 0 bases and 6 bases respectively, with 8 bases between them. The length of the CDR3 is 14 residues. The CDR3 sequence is CASSQEGVDEKLFF. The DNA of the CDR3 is TGCGCCAGCAGCCAAGAAGGGGTGGATGAAAAACTGTTTTTT.

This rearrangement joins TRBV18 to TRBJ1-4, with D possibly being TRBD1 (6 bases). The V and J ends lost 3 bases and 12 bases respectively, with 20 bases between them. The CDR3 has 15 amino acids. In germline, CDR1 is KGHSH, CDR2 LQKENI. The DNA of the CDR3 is TGTGCCAGCTCACCGGGGGCCGACAGACCTGGAGAACTGTTTTTT. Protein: CASSPGADRPGELFF.

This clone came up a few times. In DNA, the CDR3 is TGTGCCAGCAGCTTTAGTTCATCTAACTATGGCTACACCTTC. Translating gives CASSFSSSNYGYTF. The rearrangement joins TRBV5-6 to TRBJ1-2, with D uncertain. CDR3 length equals 14 residues. Germline-derived CDR1 and CDR2 are SGHDT and YYEEEE. The V gene lost 2 bases and the J gene lost 0 bases, with 8 bases spanning the gap. Using reference TRBV5-6 and TRBJ1-2 for the parts outside the CDR3, the full variable domain is DAGVTQSPTHLIKTRGQQVTLRCSPKSGHDTVSWYQQALGQGPQFIFQYYEEEERQRGNFPDRFSGHQFPNYSSELNVNALLLGDSALYLCASSFSSSNYGYTFGSGTRLTVV.

Here the CDR3 DNA reads TGTGCCAGCAGCCAGAGGACAGGGACGGTCTACTACGAGCAGTACTTC. Protein sequence: CASSQRTGTVYYEQYF. The chain uses TRBV14 and TRBJ2-7; TRBD1 matches 8 bases. This CDR3 is 16 amino acids long. Germline loops: CDR1 SGHDN, CDR2 FVKESK. The trim removed 3 bases at V and 3 bases at J, leaving 10 bases unmatched.

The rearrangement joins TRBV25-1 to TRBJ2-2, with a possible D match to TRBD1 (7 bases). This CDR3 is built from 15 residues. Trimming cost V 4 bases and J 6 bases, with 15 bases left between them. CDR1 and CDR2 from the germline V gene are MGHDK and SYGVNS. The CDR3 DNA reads TGTGCCAGCAGTGTAGCAGGGGGGACGGCCGGGGAGCTGTTTTTT. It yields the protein CASSVAGGTAGELFF. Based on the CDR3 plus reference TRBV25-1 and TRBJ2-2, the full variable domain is EADIYQTPRYLVIGTGKKITLECSQTMGHDKMYWYQQDPGMELHLIHYSYGVNSTEKGDLSSESTVSRIRTEHFPLTLESARPSHTSQYLCASSVAGGTAGELFFGEGSRLTVL.